One and the same sample provided the 21 T cell receptor beta chains below, sequenced in a study of blood T cell repertoires in COVID-19. Method: immunoSEQ multiplex PCR; TCRdb's copy keeps in-frame clones and lacks some. The sample yields about 45,000 clones, approximately 85% seen once. Sequenced input: peripheral blood. The receptors shown here come from a woman aged 80 or over with acute or convalescent COVID-19.

This rearrangement joins TRBV13 to TRBJ2-7; D is perhaps TRBD2 (7 bases). Germline V gene data show CDR1 as PRHDT and CDR2 as FYEKMQ (reference sequence). Trimming removed 4 bases from V and 3 bases from J, with 19 bases in between. This CDR3 comprises 16 residues. The CDR3 DNA reads as TGTGCCAGCAGCTCCAGGGGAGCTAGCGGCCACTACGAGCAGTACTTC. Translation: CASSSRGASGHYEQYF.

The chain couples TRBV5-1 to TRBJ2-1, with TRBD2 matching 15 bases. The J segment lost 0 bases and the V segment lost 4 bases, leaving 11 bases of the junction unmatched. CDR1 is SGHRS, CDR2 YFSETQ, per germline. The CDR3 spans 20 residues. CDR3 sequence (DNA): TGCGCCAGCAGCGTCTCCCCCGGGACTAGCGGGAGGAGCTCCTACAATGAGCAGTTCTTC. Translating it yields CASSVSPGTSGRSSYNEQFF.

The chain uses TRBV3-1 (or the pseudogene TRBV3-2) and TRBJ2-3; D is unclear. The germline V gene has CDR1 LGHDT and CDR2 YNNKEL (reference sequence). Trimming removed 1 base at V and 2 bases at J, with 19 bases between. The CDR3 consists of 18 residues. DNA for the CDR3: TGTGCCAGCAGCCAAGGTTATAGAGTCCAATCTTCCACAGATACGCAGTATTTT. Residues: CASSQGYRVQSSTDTQYF.

The rearrangement links TRBV7-8 to TRBJ1-4; 9 bases fit TRBD1. CDR1 and CDR2 from the germline V gene are SGHVS and FQNEAQ. The V and J ends lost 3 bases and 2 bases, in that order; junction bases with no gene match: 4. The CDR3 totals 16 residues. This chain's CDR3 is CASSLDRGVTNEKLFF. The CDR3 DNA reads as TGTGCCAGCAGCTTGGACAGGGGAGTCACTAATGAAAAACTGTTTTTT.

This CDR3 reads CASSLDPGTVAEAFF. CDR3 DNA sequence: TGTGCCAGCAGCTTAGATCCGGGAACAGTTGCTGAAGCTTTCTTT. The chain has TRBV11-2 and TRBJ1-1; D is ambiguous. The CDR3 is 15 amino acids. CDR1 is SGHAT, CDR2 FQNNGV, per germline. The V end was cut by 0 bases, the J end by 6 bases, with 14 bases between.

The chain employs TRBV4-1 and TRBJ2-1; 10 bases match TRBD2. The germline V gene has CDR1 MGHRA and CDR2 YSYEKL. This CDR3 comprises 15 residues. J gave up 9 bases and V 0 bases, and 5 bases lay outside the gene matches. The CDR3 bases are TGCGCCAGCAGCCAAGATAGGCTAGCGGGAGCTGAGCAGTTCTTC. As protein: CASSQDRLAGAEQFF.

This sequence joins TRBV5-1 and TRBJ1-2; D is possibly TRBD1 (5 bases). Germline values: CDR1 SGHRS, CDR2 YFSETQ. The CDR3 has 14 residues. Trimming removed 2 bases at V and 8 bases at J, with 16 bases between. The chain's CDR3 is CASSFGQGLEGYTF. CDR3 DNA sequence: TGCGCCAGCAGCTTCGGACAAGGGTTAGAAGGCTACACCTTC. The whole variable domain, filled in from reference TRBV5-1 and TRBJ1-2, reads KAGVTQTPRYLIKTRGQQVTLSCSPISGHRSVSWYQQTPGQGLQFLFEYFSETQRNKGNFPGRFSGRQFSNSRSEMNVSTLELGDSALYLCASSFGQGLEGYTFGSGTRLTVV.

The gene calls are TRBV2 and TRBJ2-3, with 7 bases fitting TRBD1. With 6 bases clipped from V and 5 bases from J, the junction kept 8 bases outside the gene matches. The CDR3 runs to 14 residues. Germline V lookup: CDR1 SNHLY, CDR2 FYNNEI. CDR3: CASRPGQSVDTQYF. The CDR3 DNA reads as TGTGCCAGCAGGCCGGGACAGTCGGTAGATACGCAGTATTTT. Supplemented by reference TRBV2 and TRBJ2-3, the full variable domain reads EPEVTQTPSHQVTQMGQEVILRCVPISNHLYFYWYRQILGQKVEFLVSFYNNEISEKSEIFDDQFSVERPDGSNFTLKIRSTKLEDSAMYFCASRPGQSVDTQYFGPGTRLTVL.

The J gene is TRBJ2-7, the V gene TRBV2; D remains unclear. The CDR3 is made up of 14 amino acids. The V gene lost 3 bases and the J gene lost 3 bases, with 12 bases spanning the gap. CDR1 SNHLY and CDR2 FYNNEI come from the germline V gene. The CDR3 is CASSDVTKLYEQYF. Written as DNA, the CDR3 is TGTGCCAGCAGTGATGTAACGAAGCTCTACGAGCAGTACTTC.

The genes are TRBV12-3 or TRBV12-4 and TRBJ2-7; tentatively, D is TRBD2 (7 bases). This CDR3 has 13 amino acids. The V gene lost 3 bases and the J gene lost 4 bases, with 10 bases spanning the gap. The CDR3 is CASSFGGLYEQYF. The CDR3 nucleotides are TGTGCCAGCAGTTTCGGGGGGCTGTACGAGCAGTACTTC.

This rearrangement joins TRBV10-3 to TRBJ1-6, with 7 bases that match TRBD1. This CDR3 region has 15 residues. After removal of 5 bases from V and 0 bases from J, the junction contained 1 base not matched to a gene. Per germline, CDR1 ENHRY and CDR2 SYGVKD. The CDR3 DNA is TGTGCCATCAGTACAGGGGACTCCTATAATTCACCCCTCCACTTT. Its protein is CAISTGDSYNSPLHF.

V is TRBV3-1 (or the pseudogene TRBV3-2) and J is TRBJ1-1; tentative D call: TRBD1 (6 bases). Trimming removed 3 bases from V and 2 bases from J, with 13 bases in between. CDR1 and CDR2 from the germline V gene are LGHDT and YNNKEL (reference sequence). The CDR3 totals 15 residues. CDR3 region: CASSQTWTANTEAFF. The DNA of the CDR3 is TGTGCCAGCAGCCAGACCTGGACAGCTAACACTGAAGCTTTCTTT.

This clone was seen a single time. The chain joins TRBV19 to TRBJ2-2, with no clear D. Trimming took 5 bases from V and 3 from J, leaving 13 bases between them. This CDR3 spans 15 amino acids. CDR1 and CDR2 from the germline V gene are LNHDA and SQIVND (reference sequence). CDR3 nucleotides: TGTGCCAGTAGTCCCCCAGTCCCCTACACCGGGGAGCTGTTTTTT. Translating gives CASSPPVPYTGELFF.

V usage is TRBV3-1 (or the pseudogene TRBV3-2) and J usage is TRBJ2-7, with 8 bases identical to TRBD1. Trimming cost V 4 bases and J 3 bases; bases outside gene matches: 14. Germline assignment: CDR1 LGHDT and CDR2 YNNKEL (reference sequence). This CDR3 has 17 residues. CDR3 amino acids: CASSRPIGTGRGYEQYF. CDR3 nucleotide sequence: TGTGCCAGCAGCCGCCCTATAGGGACAGGACGTGGCTACGAGCAGTACTTC.

The chain uses TRBV18 and TRBJ2-1; 7 nucleotides match TRBD2. CDR1 is KGHSH and CDR2 is LQKENI in the germline V gene. V lost 3 bases to trimming and J lost 8 bases; unmatched junction nucleotides: 13. This CDR3 comprises 16 residues. CDR3: CASSPGFGGRTDEQFF. In DNA, the CDR3 is TGTGCCAGCTCACCCGGATTCGGCGGGAGAACCGATGAGCAGTTCTTC.

This chain joins TRBV6-1 and TRBJ2-5, with no clear D. Germline V gene lookup returns CDR1 MNHNS and CDR2 SASEGT. The CDR3 is 16 amino acids. Trimming took off 1 base at V and 5 bases at J, with 17 bases between the two ends. The CDR3 DNA reads TGTGCCAGCAGTGAAGAGGTACTATCCTCAAGTGAGACCCAGTACTTC. It specifies CASSEEVLSSSETQYF.

The chain links TRBV6-5 to TRBJ2-1, with 13 bases aligning to TRBD2. The CDR3 covers 14 residues. The germline gives CDR1 MNHEY, CDR2 SVGAGI. The ends lost 8 bases at V and 7 bases at J; junction bases unmatched: 5. The CDR3 sequence is CASQLAGGSNEQFF. CDR3 bases: TGTGCCAGCCAACTAGCGGGAGGGTCAAATGAGCAGTTCTTC.

A few counts support this clone. The chain joins TRBV7-8 to TRBJ2-7; D perhaps matches TRBD1 (5 bases). Germline CDR1 reads SGHVS; CDR2 reads FQNEAQ. V shed 1 base and J shed 3 bases, with 16 bases lying between them. This CDR3 has 16 residues. The CDR3 bases are TGTGCCAGCAGCTTAGTCCGGCCCAGGGATCTCTACGAGCAGTACTTC. Amino acids: CASSLVRPRDLYEQYF.

The chain carries TRBV3-1 (or the pseudogene TRBV3-2) and TRBJ1-1; possibly TRBD1 for D (5 bases). V dropped 0 bases and J dropped 1 base, with 12 bases sitting between them. Germline V gene data show CDR1 as LGHDT and CDR2 as YNNKEL (reference sequence). The CDR3 is 16 residues long. The CDR3 sequence is CASSQEGGRANTEAFF. Here the CDR3 DNA reads TGTGCCAGCAGCCAAGAGGGCGGCAGGGCGAACACTGAAGCTTTCTTT.

The chain has TRBV6-5 and TRBJ2-7, with 7 positions matching TRBD1. V was pared by 4 bases and J by 0 bases, with 3 bases of the junction left unmatched. CDR3 length: 14 amino acids. The germline gives CDR1 MNHEY, CDR2 SVGAGI. DNA for the CDR3: TGTGCCAGCAGTTCCGGGACAGACTCCTACGAGCAGTACTTC. Translating gives CASSSGTDSYEQYF.

The chain joins TRBV2 to TRBJ1-1; 7 bases are a match to TRBD1. This CDR3 contains 13 residues. Germline CDR1 reads SNHLY; CDR2 reads FYNNEI. The junction had 1 base not matched to a gene; V was cut back by 4 bases and J by 2 bases. The CDR3 coding sequence is TGTGCCAGCAGTGGGGACAGTAACACTGAAGCTTTCTTT. It specifies CASSGDSNTEAFF.